This T cell receptor (beta chain) was profiled in a study of blood T cell repertoires in COVID-19. Study overall: Specimens from acute and convalescent COVID-19 originated in the United States, Italy and Spain. T cells, B-cell-depleted T cells, or PBMCs provided the cDNA or gDNA that served as material.

This clone has just a few counts. Authors' analysis steps: It was from reference gene primer amplification that nucleated cell counts were estimated. The data were produced by immunoSEQ multiplex PCR, yet TCRdb's version contains in-frame clones alone and is incomplete. The V and J calls and clone size come from that table; D and trimming were worked out from the DNA. This sample yields about 45,000 clones, of which around nine tenths are seen a single time; around 0.4% belongs to the top ten. Sequencing was carried out using peripheral blood. The TCR was taken from a human donor in a cohort sampled during active COVID-19.

CDR3 sequence reads: CATQRGRNTDTQYF. CDR3 nucleotide sequence: TGTGCCACCCAGCGGGGCCGTAACACAGATACGCAGTATTTT. The genes are TRBV7-9 and TRBJ2-3; 7 bases fit TRBD2. The junction had 9 bases not matched to a gene; V was cut back by 10 bases and J by 2 bases. This CDR3 contains 14 residues. CDR1 and CDR2 from the germline V gene are SEHNR and FQNEAQ (reference sequence).